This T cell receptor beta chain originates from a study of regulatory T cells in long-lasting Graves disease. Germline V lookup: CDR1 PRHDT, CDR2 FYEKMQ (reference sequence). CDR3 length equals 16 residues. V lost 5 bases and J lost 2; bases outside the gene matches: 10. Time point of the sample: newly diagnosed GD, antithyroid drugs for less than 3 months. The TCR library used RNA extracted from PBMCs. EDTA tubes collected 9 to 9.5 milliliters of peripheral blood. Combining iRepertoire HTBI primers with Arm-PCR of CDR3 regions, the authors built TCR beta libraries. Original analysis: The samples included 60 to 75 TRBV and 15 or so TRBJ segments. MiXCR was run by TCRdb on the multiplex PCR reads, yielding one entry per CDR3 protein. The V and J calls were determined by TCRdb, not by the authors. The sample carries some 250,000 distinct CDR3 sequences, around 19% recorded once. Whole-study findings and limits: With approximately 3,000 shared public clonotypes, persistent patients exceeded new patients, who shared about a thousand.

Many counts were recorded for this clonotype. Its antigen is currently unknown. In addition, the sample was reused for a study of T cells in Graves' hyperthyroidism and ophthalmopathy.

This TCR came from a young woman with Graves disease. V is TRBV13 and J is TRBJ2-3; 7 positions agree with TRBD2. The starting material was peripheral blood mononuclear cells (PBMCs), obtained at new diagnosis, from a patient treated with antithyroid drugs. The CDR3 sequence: CASSQTVSGDTDTQYF. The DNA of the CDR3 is TGTGCCAGCAGCCAAACCGTAAGCGGGGACACAGATACGCAGTATTTT. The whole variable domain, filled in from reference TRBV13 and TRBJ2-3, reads AAGVIQSPRHLIKEKRETATLKCYPIPRHDTVYWYQQGPGQDPQFLISFYEKMQSDKGSIPDRFSAQQFSDYHSELNMSSLELGDSALYFCASSQTVSGDTDTQYFGPGTRLTVL.